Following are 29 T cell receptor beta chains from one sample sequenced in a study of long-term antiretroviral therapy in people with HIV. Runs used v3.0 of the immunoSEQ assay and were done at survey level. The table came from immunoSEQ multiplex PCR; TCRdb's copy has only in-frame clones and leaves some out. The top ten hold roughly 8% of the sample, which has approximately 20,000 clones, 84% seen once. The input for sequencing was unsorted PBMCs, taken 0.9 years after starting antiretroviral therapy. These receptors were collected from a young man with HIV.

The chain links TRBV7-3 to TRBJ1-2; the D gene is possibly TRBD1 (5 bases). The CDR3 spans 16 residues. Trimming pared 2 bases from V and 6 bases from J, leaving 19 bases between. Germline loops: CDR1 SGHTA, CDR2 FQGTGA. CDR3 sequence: CASSLVGDPEGHGYTF. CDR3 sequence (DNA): TGTGCCAGCAGCTTAGTCGGGGACCCTGAGGGCCATGGCTACACCTTC. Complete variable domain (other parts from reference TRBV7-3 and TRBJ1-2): GAGVSQTPSNKVTEKGKYVELRCDPISGHTALYWYRQSLGQGPEFLIYFQGTGAADDSGLPNDRFFAVRPEGSVSTLKIQRTERGDSAVYLCASSLVGDPEGHGYTFGSGTRLTVV.

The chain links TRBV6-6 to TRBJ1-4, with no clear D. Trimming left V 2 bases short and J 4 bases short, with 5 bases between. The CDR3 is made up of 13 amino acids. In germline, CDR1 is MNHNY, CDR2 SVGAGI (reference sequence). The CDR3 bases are TGTGCCAGCAGTTACGGAAGTAATGAAAAACTGTTTTTT. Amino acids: CASSYGSNEKLFF.

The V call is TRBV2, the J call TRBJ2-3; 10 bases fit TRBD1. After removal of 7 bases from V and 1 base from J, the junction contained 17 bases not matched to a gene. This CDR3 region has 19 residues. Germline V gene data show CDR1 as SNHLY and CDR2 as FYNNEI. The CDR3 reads CASITSGQGMIDGTDTQYF. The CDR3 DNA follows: TGTGCCAGCATTACCTCGGGACAGGGGATGATTGACGGCACAGATACGCAGTATTTT.

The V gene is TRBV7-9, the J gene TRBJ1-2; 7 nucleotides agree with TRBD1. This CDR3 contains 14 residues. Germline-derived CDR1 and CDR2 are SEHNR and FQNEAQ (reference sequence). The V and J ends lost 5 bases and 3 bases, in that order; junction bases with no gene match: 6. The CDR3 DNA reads TGTGCCAGCAGCCAGGGGGTTTATGACTATGGCTACACCTTC. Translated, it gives CASSQGVYDYGYTF.

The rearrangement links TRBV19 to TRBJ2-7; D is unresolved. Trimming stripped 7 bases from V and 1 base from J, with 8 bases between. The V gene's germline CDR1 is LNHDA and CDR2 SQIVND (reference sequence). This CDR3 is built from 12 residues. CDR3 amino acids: CASTPDSYEQYF. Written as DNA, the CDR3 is TGTGCCAGTACCCCCGATTCCTACGAGCAGTACTTC.

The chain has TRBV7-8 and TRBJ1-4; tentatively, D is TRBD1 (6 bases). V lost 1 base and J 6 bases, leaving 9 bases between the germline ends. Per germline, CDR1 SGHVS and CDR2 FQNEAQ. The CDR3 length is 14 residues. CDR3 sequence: CASSLGGGHEKLFF. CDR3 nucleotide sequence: TGTGCCAGCAGCTTAGGGGGGGGGCATGAAAAACTGTTTTTT.

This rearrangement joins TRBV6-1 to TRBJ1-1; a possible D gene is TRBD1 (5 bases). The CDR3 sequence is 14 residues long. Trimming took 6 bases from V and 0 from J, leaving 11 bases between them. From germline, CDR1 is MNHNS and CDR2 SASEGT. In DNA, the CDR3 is TGTGCCAGCAGCGCAGGGTGGATGAACACTGAAGCTTTCTTT. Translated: CASSAGWMNTEAFF.

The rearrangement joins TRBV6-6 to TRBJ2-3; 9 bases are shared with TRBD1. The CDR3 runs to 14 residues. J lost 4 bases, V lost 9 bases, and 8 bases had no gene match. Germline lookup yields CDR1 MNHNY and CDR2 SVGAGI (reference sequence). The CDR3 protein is CASSPGQGADTQYF. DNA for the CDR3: TGTGCCAGTTCGCCGGGACAGGGCGCAGATACGCAGTATTTT.

CDR3 DNA sequence: TGTGCCTGGAGTAGACTTCTGTCCTACGAGCAGTACTTC. Translation: CAWSRLLSYEQYF. The V gene is TRBV30, the J gene TRBJ2-7, with unresolved D. CDR3 length: 13 residues. Trimming stripped 2 bases from V and 1 base from J, with 9 bases between. The germline gives CDR1 GTSNPN, CDR2 SVGIG (reference sequence).

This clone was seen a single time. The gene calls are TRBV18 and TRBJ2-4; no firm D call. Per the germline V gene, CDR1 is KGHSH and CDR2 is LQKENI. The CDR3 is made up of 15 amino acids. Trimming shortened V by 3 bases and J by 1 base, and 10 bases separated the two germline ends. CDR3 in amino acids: CASSPNVGAKNIQYF. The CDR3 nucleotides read TGTGCCAGCTCACCGAATGTAGGGGCCAAAAACATTCAGTACTTC. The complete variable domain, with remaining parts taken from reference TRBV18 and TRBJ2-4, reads NAGVMQNPRHLVRRRGQEARLRCSPMKGHSHVYWYRQLPEEGLKFMVYLQKENIIDESGMPKERFSAEFPKEGPSILRIQQVVRGDSAAYFCASSPNVGAKNIQYFGAGTRLSVL.

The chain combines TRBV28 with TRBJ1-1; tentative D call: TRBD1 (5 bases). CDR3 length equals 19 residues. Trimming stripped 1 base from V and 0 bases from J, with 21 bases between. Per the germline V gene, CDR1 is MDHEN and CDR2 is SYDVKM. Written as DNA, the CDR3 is TGTGCCAGCAGTTTATCCTCCAGAGACAGCTCTTTTTTGAACACTGAAGCTTTCTTT. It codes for CASSLSSRDSSFLNTEAFF.

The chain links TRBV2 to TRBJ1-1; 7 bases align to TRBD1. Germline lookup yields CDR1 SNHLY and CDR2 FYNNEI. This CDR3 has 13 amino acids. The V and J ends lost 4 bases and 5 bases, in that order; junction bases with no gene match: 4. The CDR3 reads CASSGDSRTEAFF. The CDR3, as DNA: TGTGCCAGCAGTGGGGACAGCAGAACTGAAGCTTTCTTT. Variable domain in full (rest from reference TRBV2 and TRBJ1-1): EPEVTQTPSHQVTQMGQEVILRCVPISNHLYFYWYRQILGQKVEFLVSFYNNEISEKSEIFDDQFSVERPDGSNFTLKIRSTKLEDSAMYFCASSGDSRTEAFFGQGTRLTVV.

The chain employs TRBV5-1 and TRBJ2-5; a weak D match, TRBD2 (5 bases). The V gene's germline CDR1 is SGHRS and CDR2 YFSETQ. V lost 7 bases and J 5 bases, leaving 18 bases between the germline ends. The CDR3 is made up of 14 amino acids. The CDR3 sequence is CASGETTTLETQYF. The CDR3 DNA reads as TGCGCCAGCGGCGAGACTACTACCTTGGAGACCCAGTACTTC. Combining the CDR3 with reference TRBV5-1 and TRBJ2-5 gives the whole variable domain KAGVTQTPRYLIKTRGQQVTLSCSPISGHRSVSWYQQTPGQGLQFLFEYFSETQRNKGNFPGRFSGRQFSNSRSEMNVSTLELGDSALYLCASGETTTLETQYFGPGTRLLVL.

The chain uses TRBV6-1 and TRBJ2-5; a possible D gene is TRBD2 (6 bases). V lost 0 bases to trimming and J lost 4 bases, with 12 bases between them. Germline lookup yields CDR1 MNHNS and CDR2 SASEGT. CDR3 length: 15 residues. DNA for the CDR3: TGTGCCAGCAGTGAAGCGGGGCCGGAGGGAGAGACCCAGTACTTC. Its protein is CASSEAGPEGETQYF.

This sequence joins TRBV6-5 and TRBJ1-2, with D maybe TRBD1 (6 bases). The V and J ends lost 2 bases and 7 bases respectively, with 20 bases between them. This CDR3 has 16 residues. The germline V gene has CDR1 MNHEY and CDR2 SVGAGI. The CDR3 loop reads CASSYTALTGLFGYTF. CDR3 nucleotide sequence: TGTGCCAGCAGTTACACCGCCCTGACAGGATTATTTGGCTACACCTTC.

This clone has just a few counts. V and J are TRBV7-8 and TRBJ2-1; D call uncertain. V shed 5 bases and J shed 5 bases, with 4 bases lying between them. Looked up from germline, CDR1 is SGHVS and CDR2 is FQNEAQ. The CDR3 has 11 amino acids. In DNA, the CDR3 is TGTGCCAGCAGCCCCGACAATGAGCAGTTCTTC. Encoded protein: CASSPDNEQFF. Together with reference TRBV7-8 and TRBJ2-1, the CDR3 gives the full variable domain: GAGVSQSPRYKVAKRGQDVALRCDPISGHVSLFWYQQALGQGPEFLTYFQNEAQLDKSGLPSDRFFAERPEGSVSTLKIQRTQQEDSAVYLCASSPDNEQFFGPGTRLTVL.

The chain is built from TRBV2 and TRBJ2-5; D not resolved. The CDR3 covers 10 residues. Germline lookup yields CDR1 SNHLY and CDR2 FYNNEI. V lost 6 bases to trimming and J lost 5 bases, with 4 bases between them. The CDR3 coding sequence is TGTGCCAGCAGGAGGGAGACCCAGTACTTC. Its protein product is CASRRETQYF.

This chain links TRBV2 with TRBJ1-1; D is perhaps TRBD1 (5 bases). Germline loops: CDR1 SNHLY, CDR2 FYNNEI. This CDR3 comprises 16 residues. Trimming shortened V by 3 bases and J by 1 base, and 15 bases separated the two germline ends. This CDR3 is CASSEVWGDPNTEAFF. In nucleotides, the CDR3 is TGTGCCAGCAGTGAGGTCTGGGGGGACCCGAACACTGAAGCTTTCTTT. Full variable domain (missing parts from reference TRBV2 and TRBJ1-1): EPEVTQTPSHQVTQMGQEVILRCVPISNHLYFYWYRQILGQKVEFLVSFYNNEISEKSEIFDDQFSVERPDGSNFTLKIRSTKLEDSAMYFCASSEVWGDPNTEAFFGQGTRLTVV.

In DNA form, the CDR3 reads TGCGCCAGCAGCTTGTGGGAGGGGAAGAACACTGAAGCTTTCTTT. This sequence encodes CASSLWEGKNTEAFF. This rearrangement joins TRBV5-1 to TRBJ1-1, with D perhaps TRBD1 (5 bases). The V end lost 1 base, the J end lost 1 base, and 11 bases lay between the germline ends. The germline V gene has CDR1 SGHRS and CDR2 YFSETQ. This CDR3 comprises 15 residues.

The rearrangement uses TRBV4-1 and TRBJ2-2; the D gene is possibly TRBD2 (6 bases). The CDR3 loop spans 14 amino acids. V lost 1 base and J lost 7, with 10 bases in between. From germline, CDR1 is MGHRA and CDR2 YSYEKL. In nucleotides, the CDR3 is TGCGCCAGCAGCCAAGGCGGGGCAATCGGGGAGCTGTTTTTT. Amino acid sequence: CASSQGGAIGELFF.

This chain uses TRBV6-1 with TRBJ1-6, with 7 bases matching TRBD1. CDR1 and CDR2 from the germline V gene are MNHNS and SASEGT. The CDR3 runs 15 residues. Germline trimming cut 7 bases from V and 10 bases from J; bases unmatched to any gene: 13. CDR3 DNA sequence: TGTGCCAGCACCATACTCAGACAGGGAGGGTCACCCCTCCACTTT. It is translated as CASTILRQGGSPLHF.

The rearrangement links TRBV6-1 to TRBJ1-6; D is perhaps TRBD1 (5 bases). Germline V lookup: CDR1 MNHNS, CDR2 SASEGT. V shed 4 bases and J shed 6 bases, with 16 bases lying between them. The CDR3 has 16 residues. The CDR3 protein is CASSGGAGWPNSPLHF. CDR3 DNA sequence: TGTGCCAGCAGTGGGGGTGCAGGGTGGCCTAATTCACCCCTCCACTTT.

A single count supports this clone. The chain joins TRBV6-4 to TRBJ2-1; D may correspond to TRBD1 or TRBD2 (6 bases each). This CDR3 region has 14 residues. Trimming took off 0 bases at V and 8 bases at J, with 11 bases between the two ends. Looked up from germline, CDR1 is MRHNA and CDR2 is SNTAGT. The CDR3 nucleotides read TGTGCCAGCAGTGACTCGGGGGGCGGGGATGAGCAGTTCTTC. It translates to CASSDSGGGDEQFF.

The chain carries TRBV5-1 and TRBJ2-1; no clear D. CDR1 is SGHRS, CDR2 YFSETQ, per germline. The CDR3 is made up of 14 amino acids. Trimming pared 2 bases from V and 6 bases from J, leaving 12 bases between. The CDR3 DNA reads TGCGCCAGCAGCTTTTGGAACCTCGGCAATGAGCAGTTCTTC. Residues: CASSFWNLGNEQFF. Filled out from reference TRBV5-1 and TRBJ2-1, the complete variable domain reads KAGVTQTPRYLIKTRGQQVTLSCSPISGHRSVSWYQQTPGQGLQFLFEYFSETQRNKGNFPGRFSGRQFSNSRSEMNVSTLELGDSALYLCASSFWNLGNEQFFGPGTRLTVL.

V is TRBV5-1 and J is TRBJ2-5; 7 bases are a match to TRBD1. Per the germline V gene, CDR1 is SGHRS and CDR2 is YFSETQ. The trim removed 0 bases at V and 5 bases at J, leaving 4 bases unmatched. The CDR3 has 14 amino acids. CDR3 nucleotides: TGCGCCAGCAGCTTGGCCGCGACAGGGGAGACCCAGTACTTC. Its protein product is CASSLAATGETQYF.

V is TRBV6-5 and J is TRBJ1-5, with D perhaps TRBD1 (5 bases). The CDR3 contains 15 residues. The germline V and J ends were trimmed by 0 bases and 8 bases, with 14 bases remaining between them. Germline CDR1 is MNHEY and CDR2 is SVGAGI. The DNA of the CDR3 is TGTGCCAGCAGTTACTCGGGAGGGGTTCTGGAGCCCCAGCATTTT. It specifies CASSYSGGVLEPQHF.

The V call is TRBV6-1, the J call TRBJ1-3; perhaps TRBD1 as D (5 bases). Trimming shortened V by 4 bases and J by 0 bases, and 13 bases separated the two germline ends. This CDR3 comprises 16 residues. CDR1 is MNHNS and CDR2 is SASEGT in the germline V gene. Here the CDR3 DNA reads TGTGCCAGCAGTGCCGGGGGGGGGACCTCTGGAAACACCATATATTTT. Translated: CASSAGGGTSGNTIYF.

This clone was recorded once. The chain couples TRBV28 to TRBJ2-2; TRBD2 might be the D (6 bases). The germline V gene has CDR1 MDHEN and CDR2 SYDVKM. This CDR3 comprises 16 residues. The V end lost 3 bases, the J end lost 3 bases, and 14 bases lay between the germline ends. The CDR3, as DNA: TGTGCCAGCAGTTTCGGCTCAATAGCGGACACCGGGGAGCTGTTTTTT. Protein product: CASSFGSIADTGELFF.

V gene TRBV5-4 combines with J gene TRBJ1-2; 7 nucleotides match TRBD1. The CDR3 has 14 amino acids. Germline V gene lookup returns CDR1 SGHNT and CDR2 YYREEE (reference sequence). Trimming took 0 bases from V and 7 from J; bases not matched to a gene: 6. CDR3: CASSLAGGFLGYTF. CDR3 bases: TGTGCCAGCAGCTTGGCAGGGGGTTTTCTTGGCTACACCTTC.